This T cell receptor beta chain was obtained from a study of STAT5B mutations in CD4+ large granular lymphocyte leukemia. Study outcomes and limitations: 8/27 top patient clones versus 2/35 control clones were TRBV06-family. Without putative leukemic clones, patient CD4-sorted repertoires remained more clonal than healthy CD4+ repertoires.

Germline assignment: CDR1 SGDLS and CDR2 YYNGEE. The CDR3 has 15 amino acids. Worth noting for this clone: What it recognizes is unknown.

Sequencing was at survey level. Sequencing used immunoSEQ multiplex PCR; TCRdb keeps in-frame clones, though not all of them. The table lists 25,000 to 35,000 clones, roughly 80% of them singletons. Healthy controls were blood donor buffy coats. The sequence was obtained from a human donor in good health. This chain connects TRBV9 to TRBJ2-5; 13 bases match TRBD2. The J call is in doubt because the DNA end fits TRBJ2-7 better. The sample was CD4+ T cells from blood buffy coats. CDR3 loop: CASSVGTSGTYEQYF. DNA of the CDR3: TGTGCCAGCAGCGTCGGGACTAGCGGGACCTACGAGCAGTACTTC.